The 8 T cell receptor beta chains reported below all come from one sample, sequenced in a study of control samples from healthy donors and cancer patients. TCRdb's copy holds only in-frame clones and misses some; the assay was immunoSEQ multiplex PCR. Altogether fewer than 130,000 clones are present, 85% to 90% being singletons, with the ten largest covering around 4%. Sequencing input: PBMCs. Receptors were obtained from a woman aged 55-70 years with lung cancer.

J is TRBJ2-3 and V is TRBV7-8; D is unresolved. V lost 5 bases and J 0 bases, leaving 18 bases between the germline ends. The germline gives CDR1 SGHVS, CDR2 FQNEAQ. The CDR3 runs to 17 residues. CDR3 amino acids: CASSRNPQTTSTDTQYF. Written as DNA, the CDR3 is TGTGCCAGCAGCAGAAACCCACAGACGACTAGCACAGATACGCAGTATTTT.

This clone appeared once. V and J are TRBV6-1 and TRBJ1-1, with TRBD1 matching over 7 bases. V lost 1 base, J lost 5 bases, and 7 bases stayed unmatched. This CDR3 contains 15 residues. Germline lookup yields CDR1 MNHNS and CDR2 SASEGT. In DNA form, the CDR3 reads TGTGCCAGCAGTGAAGTCCAGACAGGGCAAACTGAAGCTTTCTTT. This encodes CASSEVQTGQTEAFF.

The gene calls are TRBV3-1 (or the pseudogene TRBV3-2) and TRBJ2-3, with no clear D. Trimming stripped 4 bases from V and 4 bases from J, with 6 bases between. The CDR3 runs 12 residues. The germline CDR1 and CDR2 sequences are LGHDT and YNNKEL (reference sequence). CDR3 amino acids: CASSPPSDTQYF. For the CDR3, the DNA is TGTGCCAGCAGCCCCCCCTCAGATACGCAGTATTTT.

The rearrangement uses TRBV7-9 and TRBJ1-5; D possibly corresponds to TRBD1 (5 bases). The CDR3 covers 13 residues. With 5 bases removed from V and 5 bases from J, the gap between germline ends came to 10 bases. Germline values: CDR1 SEHNR, CDR2 FQNEAQ (reference sequence). The CDR3 reads CASSGDGDQPQHF. DNA for the CDR3: TGTGCCAGCAGCGGGGACGGAGATCAGCCCCAGCATTTT.

The rearrangement links TRBV5-6 to TRBJ1-2; no clear D gene. The CDR3 length is 13 residues. Trimming cost V 1 base and J 3 bases, with 7 bases left between them. Germline V lookup: CDR1 SGHDT, CDR2 YYEEEE. In nucleotides, the CDR3 is TGTGCCAGCAGCTTGAAGGATGACTATGGCTACACCTTC. Its translation: CASSLKDDYGYTF.

This chain links TRBV11-2 with TRBJ2-7; 7 nucleotides match TRBD2. Per germline, CDR1 SGHAT and CDR2 FQNNGV. The CDR3 consists of 14 residues. J was trimmed by 4 bases and V by 2 bases; bases with no gene match: 5. CDR3 coding DNA: TGTGCCAGCAGCTTAAGTCAGCGGGATTACGAGCAGTACTTC. Translating gives CASSLSQRDYEQYF.

This clone was detected once. V is TRBV20-1 and J is TRBJ1-6; 7 bases align to TRBD1. Germline V CDR1 and CDR2: DFQATT, SNEGSKA (reference sequence). Trimming cost V 3 bases and J 6 bases; bases outside gene matches: 14. The CDR3 contains 17 residues. CDR3 DNA sequence: TGCAGTGCTAGTCTTCCCGCGACAGGGAGCTTTAATTCACCCCTCCACTTT. Residues: CSASLPATGSFNSPLHF.

The chain recombines TRBV13 with TRBJ2-1, with 8 bases identical to TRBD2. V lost 6 bases, J lost 3 bases, and 4 bases stayed unmatched. Germline V gene data show CDR1 as PRHDT and CDR2 as FYEKMQ (reference sequence). The CDR3 is 14 residues long. The CDR3 protein is CASSHAGGYNEQFF. As DNA, the CDR3 is TGTGCCAGCAGTCACGCGGGGGGCTACAATGAGCAGTTCTTC.